The clone carrying this TCR beta chain was counted many times. The antigen remains unidentified. The data originate from a study of spatial heterogeneity in lung cancer. Findings and limits, study-wide: Tumors with more nonsynonymous mutations had more expanded intratumoral alpha and beta TCRs.

TCRdb used MiXCR to reprocess the 5' RACE reads, holding one entry per CDR3 protein. The profile shows 10,000 or so distinct CDR3 sequences, approximately 12% of them singletons. Germline V gene data show CDR1 as DFQATT and CDR2 as SNEGSKA (reference sequence). This CDR3 is 15 amino acids long. V was shortened by 2 bases and J by 1 base, with 14 bases between the two germline ends. Sample time point: sample taken at primary tumor resection. The source was lung tumor tissue, collected at surgery. The TCR sequence derives from a male donor with early-stage non-small cell lung cancer. The gene calls are TRBV20-1 and TRBJ2-5, with D perhaps TRBD1 or TRBD2 (5 bases each). The CDR3 DNA reads as TGCAGTGCTAGACCGGCGACGGGACCCCAAGAGACCCAGTACTTC. Translated: CSARPATGPQETQYF.